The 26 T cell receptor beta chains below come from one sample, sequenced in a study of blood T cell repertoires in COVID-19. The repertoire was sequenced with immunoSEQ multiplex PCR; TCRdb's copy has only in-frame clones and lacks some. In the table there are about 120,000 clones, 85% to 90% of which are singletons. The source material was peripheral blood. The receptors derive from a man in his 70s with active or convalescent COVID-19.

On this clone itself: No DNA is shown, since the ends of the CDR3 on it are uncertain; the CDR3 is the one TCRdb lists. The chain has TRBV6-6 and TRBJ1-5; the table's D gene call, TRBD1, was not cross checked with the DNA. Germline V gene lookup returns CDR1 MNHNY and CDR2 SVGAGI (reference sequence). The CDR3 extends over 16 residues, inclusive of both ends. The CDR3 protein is CASSTSTGGGNQPQHF.

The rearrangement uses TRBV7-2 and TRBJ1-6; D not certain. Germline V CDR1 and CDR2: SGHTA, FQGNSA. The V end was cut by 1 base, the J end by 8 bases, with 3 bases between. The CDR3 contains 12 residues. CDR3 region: CASSLGDSPLHF. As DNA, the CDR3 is TGTGCCAGCAGCTTAGGAGATTCACCCCTCCACTTT.

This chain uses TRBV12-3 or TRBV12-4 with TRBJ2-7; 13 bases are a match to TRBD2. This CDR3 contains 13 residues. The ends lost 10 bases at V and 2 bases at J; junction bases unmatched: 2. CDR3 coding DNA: TGTGCCACCGGGACTAGCGGGACCTACGAGCAGTACTTC. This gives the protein CATGTSGTYEQYF.

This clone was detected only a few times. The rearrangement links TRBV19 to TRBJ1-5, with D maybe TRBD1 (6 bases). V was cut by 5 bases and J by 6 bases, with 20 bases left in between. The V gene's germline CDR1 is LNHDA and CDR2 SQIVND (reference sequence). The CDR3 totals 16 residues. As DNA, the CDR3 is TGTGCCAGTAGTCCCGGGACAAGGGGGGGGAGTCAGCCCCAGCATTTT. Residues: CASSPGTRGGSQPQHF.

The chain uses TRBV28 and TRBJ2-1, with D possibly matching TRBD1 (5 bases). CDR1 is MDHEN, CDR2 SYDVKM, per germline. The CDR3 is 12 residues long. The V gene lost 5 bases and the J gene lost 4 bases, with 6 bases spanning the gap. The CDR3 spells CASSQGYNEQFF. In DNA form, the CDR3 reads TGTGCCAGCAGTCAGGGATACAATGAGCAGTTCTTC.

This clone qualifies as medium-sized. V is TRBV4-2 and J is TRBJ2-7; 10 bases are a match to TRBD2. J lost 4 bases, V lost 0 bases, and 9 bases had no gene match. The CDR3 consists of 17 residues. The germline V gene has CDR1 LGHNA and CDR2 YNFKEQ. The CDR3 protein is CASSQDLAASGSYEQYF. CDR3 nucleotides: TGTGCCAGCAGCCAAGATCTAGCGGCTAGCGGGAGTTACGAGCAGTACTTC.

CDR3 sequence (DNA): TGTGCCAGCAGCCAAAACCACATTCCGGGACAGGGCTCCTACACCTTC. Protein product: CASSQNHIPGQGSYTF. The chain joins TRBV7-9 to TRBJ1-2; 9 bases map to TRBD1. The CDR3 extends over 16 amino acids. With V trimmed by 5 bases and J by 10 bases, 17 bases remained unmatched. Per germline, CDR1 SEHNR and CDR2 FQNEAQ (reference sequence).

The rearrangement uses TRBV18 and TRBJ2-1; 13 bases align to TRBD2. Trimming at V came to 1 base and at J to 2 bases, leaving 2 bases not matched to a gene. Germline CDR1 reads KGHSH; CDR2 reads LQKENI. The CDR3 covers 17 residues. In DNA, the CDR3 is TGTGCCAGCTCACCACTGGGACTAGCGGGAACCTACAATGAGCAGTTCTTC. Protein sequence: CASSPLGLAGTYNEQFF.

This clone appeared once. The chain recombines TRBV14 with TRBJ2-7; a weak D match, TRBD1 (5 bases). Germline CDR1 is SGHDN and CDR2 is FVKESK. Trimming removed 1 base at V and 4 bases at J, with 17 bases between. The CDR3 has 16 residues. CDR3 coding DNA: TGTGCCAGCAGCCAAGGATCTAGGGGCAGGGCGTACGAGCAGTACTTC. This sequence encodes CASSQGSRGRAYEQYF.

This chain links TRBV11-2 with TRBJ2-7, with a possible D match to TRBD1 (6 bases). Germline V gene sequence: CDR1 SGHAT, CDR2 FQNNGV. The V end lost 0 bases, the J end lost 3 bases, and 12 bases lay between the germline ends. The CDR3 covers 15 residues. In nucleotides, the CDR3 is TGTGCCAGCAGCTTAGATCAGCACAGGGTCTACGAGCAGTACTTC. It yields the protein CASSLDQHRVYEQYF.

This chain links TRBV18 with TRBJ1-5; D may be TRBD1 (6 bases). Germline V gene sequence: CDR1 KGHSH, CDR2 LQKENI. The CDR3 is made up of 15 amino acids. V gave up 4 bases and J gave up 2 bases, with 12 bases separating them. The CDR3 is CASSQQGFGNQPQHF. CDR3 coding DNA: TGTGCCAGCTCACAGCAGGGGTTTGGCAATCAGCCCCAGCATTTT.

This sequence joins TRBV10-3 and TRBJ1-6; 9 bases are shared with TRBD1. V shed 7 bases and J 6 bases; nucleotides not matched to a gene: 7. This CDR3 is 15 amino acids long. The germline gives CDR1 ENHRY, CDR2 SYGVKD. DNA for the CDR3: TGTGCCATCAACCCGGACAGGGGATCTAATTCACCCCTCCACTTT. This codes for CAINPDRGSNSPLHF.

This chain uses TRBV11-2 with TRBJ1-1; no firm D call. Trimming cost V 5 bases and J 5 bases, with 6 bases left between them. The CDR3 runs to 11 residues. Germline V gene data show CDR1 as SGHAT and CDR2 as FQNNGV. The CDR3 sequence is CASSPSTEAFF. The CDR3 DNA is TGTGCCAGCAGCCCCTCGACTGAAGCTTTCTTT.

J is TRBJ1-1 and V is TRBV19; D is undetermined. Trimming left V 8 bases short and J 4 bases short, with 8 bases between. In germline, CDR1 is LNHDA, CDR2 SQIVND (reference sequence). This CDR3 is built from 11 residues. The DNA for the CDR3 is TGTGCCAGTTCTGTATCCACTGAAGCTTTCTTT. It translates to CASSVSTEAFF.

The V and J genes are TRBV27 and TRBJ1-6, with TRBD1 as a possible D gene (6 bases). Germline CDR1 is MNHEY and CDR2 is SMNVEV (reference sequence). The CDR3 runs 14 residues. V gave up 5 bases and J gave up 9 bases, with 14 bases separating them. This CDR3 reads CASSLSVGASPLHF. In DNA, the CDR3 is TGTGCCAGCAGTCTTAGTGTGGGGGCTTCACCCCTCCACTTT.

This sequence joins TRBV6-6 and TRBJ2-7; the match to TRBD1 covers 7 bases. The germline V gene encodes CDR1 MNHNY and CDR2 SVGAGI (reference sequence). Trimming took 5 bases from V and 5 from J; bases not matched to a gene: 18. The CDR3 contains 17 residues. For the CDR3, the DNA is TGTGCCAGCAGTCAACTCTCGGGACAGTCTGGAAGTCACGAGCAGTACTTC. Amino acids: CASSQLSGQSGSHEQYF.

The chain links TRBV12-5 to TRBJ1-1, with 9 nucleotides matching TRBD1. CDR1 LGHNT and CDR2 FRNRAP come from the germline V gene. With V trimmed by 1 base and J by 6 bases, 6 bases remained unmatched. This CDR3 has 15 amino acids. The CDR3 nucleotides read TGTGCTAGTGGTTTGGGGGGGACAGGGCTCGCTGAAGCTTTCTTT. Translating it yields CASGLGGTGLAEAFF.

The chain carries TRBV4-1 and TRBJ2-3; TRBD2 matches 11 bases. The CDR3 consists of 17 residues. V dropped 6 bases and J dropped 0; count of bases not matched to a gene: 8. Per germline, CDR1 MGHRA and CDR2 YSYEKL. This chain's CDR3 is CASSPGTSGQSTDTQYF. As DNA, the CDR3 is TGCGCCAGCAGTCCCGGGACTAGCGGACAGAGCACAGATACGCAGTATTTT.

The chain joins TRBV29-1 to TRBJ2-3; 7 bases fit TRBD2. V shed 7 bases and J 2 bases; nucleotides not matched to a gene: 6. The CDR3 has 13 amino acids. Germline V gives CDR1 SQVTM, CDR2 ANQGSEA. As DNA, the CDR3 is TGCAGCGCATCTAGCGGACCCACAGATACGCAGTATTTT. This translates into CSASSGPTDTQYF.

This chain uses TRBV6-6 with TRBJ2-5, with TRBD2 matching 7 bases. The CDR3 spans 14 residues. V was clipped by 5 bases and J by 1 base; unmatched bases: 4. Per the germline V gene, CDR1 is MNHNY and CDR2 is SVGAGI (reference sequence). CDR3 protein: CASSQTSSQETQYF. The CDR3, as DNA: TGTGCCAGCAGTCAGACTAGCAGCCAAGAGACCCAGTACTTC.

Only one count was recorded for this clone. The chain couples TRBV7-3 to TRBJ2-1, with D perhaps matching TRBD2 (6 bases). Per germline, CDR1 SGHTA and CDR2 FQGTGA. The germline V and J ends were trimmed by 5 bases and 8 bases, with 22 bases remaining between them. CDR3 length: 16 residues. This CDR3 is CASSVIGGSGGYEQFF. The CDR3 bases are TGTGCCAGCAGCGTAATCGGTGGTAGCGGAGGGTATGAGCAGTTCTTC.

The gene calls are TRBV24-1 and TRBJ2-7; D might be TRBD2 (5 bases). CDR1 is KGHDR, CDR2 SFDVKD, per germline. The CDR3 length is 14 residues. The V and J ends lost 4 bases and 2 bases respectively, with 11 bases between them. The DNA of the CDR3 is TGTGCCACCAGTGACTCTGACGGGACCTACGAGCAGTACTTC. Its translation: CATSDSDGTYEQYF.

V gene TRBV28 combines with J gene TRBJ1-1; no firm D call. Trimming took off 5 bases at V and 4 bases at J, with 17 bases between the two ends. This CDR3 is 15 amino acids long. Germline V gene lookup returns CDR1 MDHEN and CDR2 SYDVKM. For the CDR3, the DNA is TGTGCCAGCAGTCCACGCGAGAAACTAGCCACTGAAGCTTTCTTT. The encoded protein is CASSPREKLATEAFF.

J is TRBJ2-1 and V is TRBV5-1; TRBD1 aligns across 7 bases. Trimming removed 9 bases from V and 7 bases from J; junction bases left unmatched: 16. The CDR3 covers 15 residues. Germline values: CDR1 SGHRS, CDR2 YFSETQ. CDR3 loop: CATRLGTEETNEQFF. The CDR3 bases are TGCGCCACCCGGCTCGGGACAGAGGAAACTAATGAGCAGTTCTTC.

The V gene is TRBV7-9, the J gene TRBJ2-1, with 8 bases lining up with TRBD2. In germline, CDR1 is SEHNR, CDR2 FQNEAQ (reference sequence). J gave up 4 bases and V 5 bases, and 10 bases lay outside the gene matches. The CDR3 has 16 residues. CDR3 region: CASSPAGGPLYNEQFF. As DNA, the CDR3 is TGTGCCAGCAGCCCGGCGGGGGGCCCTCTTTACAATGAGCAGTTCTTC.

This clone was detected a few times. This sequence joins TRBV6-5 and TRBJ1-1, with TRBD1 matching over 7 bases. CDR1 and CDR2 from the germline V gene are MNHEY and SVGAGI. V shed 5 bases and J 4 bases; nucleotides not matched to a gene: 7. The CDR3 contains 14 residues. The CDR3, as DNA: TGTGCCAGCAGTAACCGACAGGGTTTCACTGAAGCTTTCTTT. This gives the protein CASSNRQGFTEAFF.